This T cell receptor beta chain stems from a study of shared clonotypes between healthy human individuals. General observations from the study: In the sorted subsets, rarefaction showed sequencing was incomplete despite large depth.

As to this clone: Antigen unknown.

Only in-frame clones appear in the TCRdb table, and some are missing; sequencing was by immunoSEQ multiplex PCR. The table shows 900,000 to 1,200,000 clones, with roughly 74% occurring only once. The germline V gene has CDR1 MNHEY and CDR2 SVGAGI. With 5 bases removed from V and 11 bases from J, the gap between germline ends came to 13 bases. The CDR3 covers 12 residues. The TCR comes from a man younger than 35 in good health. Some clones in this sample may be carry-over from other donors' samples. The sequenced material came from memory CD4+ T cells from PBMCs. Subset of the sample: CD45RA-negative fraction. V is TRBV6-5 and J is TRBJ1-5; weak D call: TRBD1 (6 bases). The CDR3 DNA reads TGTGCCAGCAGTAAACATGGGGGCTCCCAGCATTTT. Translated: CASSKHGGSQHF.